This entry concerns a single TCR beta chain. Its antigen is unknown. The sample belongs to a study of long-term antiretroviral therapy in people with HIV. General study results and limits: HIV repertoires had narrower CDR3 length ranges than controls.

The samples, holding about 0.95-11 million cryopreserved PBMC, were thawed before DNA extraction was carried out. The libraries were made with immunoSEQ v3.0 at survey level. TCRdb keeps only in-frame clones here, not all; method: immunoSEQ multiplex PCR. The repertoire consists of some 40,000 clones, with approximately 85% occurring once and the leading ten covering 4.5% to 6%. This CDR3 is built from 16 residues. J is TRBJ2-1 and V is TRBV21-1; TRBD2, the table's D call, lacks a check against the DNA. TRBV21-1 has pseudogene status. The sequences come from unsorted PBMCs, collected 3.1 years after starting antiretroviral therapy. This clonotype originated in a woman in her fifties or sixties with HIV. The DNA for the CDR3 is TGTGCCAGCAGCAAAGTAAAGAGCGGGGGGGCCGATGAGCAGTTCTTC. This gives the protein CASSKVKSGGADEQFF.